A selection of T cell receptor beta chains follows, all from one sample in a study of blood T cell repertoires in COVID-19. Method: immunoSEQ multiplex PCR; TCRdb's copy keeps in-frame clones and lacks some. The sample records about 140,000 clones, 76% being singletons. What was sequenced was peripheral blood. The source is a woman of 80 years or more with active or convalescent COVID-19. The CDR3 runs from the conserved cysteine through the conserved F or W. The D gene is left open where the match is weak. Clone size is stated in some rows and not others, as once, few, many or a class when expanded.

cdr3_nt: TGTGCAAGTCGCCTAACTAGTCTGAGTGGAAACACCATATATTTT
cdr3_aa: CASRLTSLSGNTIYF
cdr3_length: 15
clone_size: .
j_call: TRBJ1-3
v_call: TRBV12-2
d_call: .

cdr3_nt: TGTGCCAGCAGGACCACCCGGGAGGAGGACACTGAAGCTTTCTTT
cdr3_aa: CASRTTREEDTEAFF
cdr3_length: 15
clone_size: .
j_call: TRBJ1-1
v_call: TRBV6-1
d_call: .

cdr3_nt: TGTGCCAGCAGCTTCGCGGGGGGGAACAATGAGCAGTTCTTC
cdr3_aa: CASSFAGGNNEQFF
cdr3_length: 14
clone_size: .
j_call: TRBJ2-1
v_call: TRBV7-3
d_call: TRBD2

cdr3_nt: TGTGCCAGCATTTTCGGGCCGGGACAGGAAGCTTTCTTT
cdr3_aa: CASIFGPGQEAFF
cdr3_length: 13
clone_size: .
j_call: TRBJ1-1
v_call: TRBV2
d_call: TRBD1

cdr3_nt: TGCGCCAGCAGTGCGGAGTTGGATAATTCACCCCTCCACTTT
cdr3_aa: CASSAELDNSPLHF
cdr3_length: 14
clone_size: .
j_call: TRBJ1-6
v_call: TRBV5-1
d_call: .

cdr3_nt: TGTGCCAGCAGAGAAACAGGGGGAATCTATGGCTACACCTTC
cdr3_aa: CASRETGGIYGYTF
cdr3_length: 14
clone_size: .
j_call: TRBJ1-2
v_call: TRBV28
d_call: TRBD1

cdr3_nt: TGTGCCACCAGCAGCAACCTAGGGGCAGATACGCAGTATTTT
cdr3_aa: CATSSNLGADTQYF
cdr3_length: 14
clone_size: .
j_call: TRBJ2-3
v_call: TRBV15
d_call: .

cdr3_nt: TGTGCCAGCAGTTATGAGGAGGGGAGCACTGAAGCTTTCTTT
cdr3_aa: CASSYEEGSTEAFF
cdr3_length: 14
clone_size: .
j_call: TRBJ1-1
v_call: TRBV6-5
d_call: .

cdr3_nt: TGTGCCAGCAACTACAGGGGGCGGAATCAGCCCCAGCATTTT
cdr3_aa: CASNYRGRNQPQHF
cdr3_length: 14
clone_size: few
j_call: TRBJ1-5
v_call: TRBV28
d_call: TRBD1

cdr3_nt: TGTGCCAGCTCACCACTTCGGGGGGGTATAAGGGATACGCAGTATTTT
cdr3_aa: CASSPLRGGIRDTQYF
cdr3_length: 16
clone_size: .
j_call: TRBJ2-3
v_call: TRBV18
d_call: TRBD2

cdr3_nt: TGTGCCAGCAGCCCGGTCGGAGGGGGGGTTGATACGCAGTATTTT
cdr3_aa: CASSPVGGGVDTQYF
cdr3_length: 15
clone_size: .
j_call: TRBJ2-3
v_call: TRBV7-3
d_call: .